Below, one T cell receptor (beta chain) is given with its context. Trimming took 4 bases from V and 5 from J; bases not matched to a gene: 4. This CDR3 comprises 13 residues. Per the germline V gene, CDR1 is SGHRS and CDR2 is YFSETQ. This sample was taken from a study of blood T cell repertoires in COVID-19. Study information: Samples representing acute and convalescent COVID-19 were sourced from the United States, Italy and Spain. T cells, B-cell-depleted T cells, or PBMCs provided the cDNA or gDNA that served as material.

Original analysis: Estimates of nucleated cell counts were drawn from the amplification of reference gene primers. The repertoire was sequenced with immunoSEQ multiplex PCR; TCRdb's copy has only in-frame clones and lacks some. V and J calls and clone size are those listed in that table; D and trimming were worked out from the DNA. The sample yields some 200,000 clones, about 90% seen once. This chain connects TRBV5-1 to TRBJ1-1; the match to TRBD1 covers 8 bases. The receptor was derived from a man aged 18 to 30 with active or convalescent COVID-19. The specimen was peripheral blood. CDR3 loop: CASSPGGGTEAFF. CDR3 sequence (DNA): TGCGCCAGCAGCCCAGGGGGCGGAACTGAAGCTTTCTTT.